The 10 T cell receptor beta chains listed next were all sequenced from one sample in a study of cytomegalovirus exposure and HLA in healthy donors. PCR used 60 Vbeta primers and 13 Jbeta primers. Profiling relied on immunoSEQ multiplex PCR, and the TCRdb table lists in-frame clones only, not all of them. There are 97,000 or so clones in the sample; over 65% occur only once, and 2.6% lies in the top ten. Material for sequencing was PBMCs. These receptors all stem from a man aged 35-49 years in good health and CMV-seronegative.

The chain couples TRBV5-5 to TRBJ1-1; TRBD1 matches at 8 bases. The CDR3 spans 17 residues. CDR1 and CDR2 (germline): SGHKS, YYEKEE (reference sequence). The J segment lost 1 base and the V segment lost 4 bases, leaving 12 bases of the junction unmatched. CDR3 protein: CASSPLGRTGKNTEAFF. In DNA, the CDR3 is TGTGCCAGCAGCCCCCTGGGAAGGACAGGGAAGAACACTGAAGCTTTCTTT.

V gene TRBV19 combines with J gene TRBJ2-3; perhaps TRBD1 as D (7 bases). V dropped 3 bases and J dropped 11 bases, with 15 bases sitting between them. There are 13 residues in the CDR3. The germline CDR1 and CDR2 sequences are LNHDA and SQIVND (reference sequence). The CDR3 region has the DNA TGTGCCAGTAGTATGCGGGGACAGCGAAAGCAGTATTTT. It encodes CASSMRGQRKQYF.

This clone was counted once. This chain connects TRBV18 to TRBJ2-7; 10 bases line up with TRBD2. The V segment lost 3 bases and the J segment 2 bases; nucleotides outside the gene matches: 1. The germline V gene encodes CDR1 KGHSH and CDR2 LQKENI. The CDR3 is 14 amino acids. CDR3 nucleotide sequence: TGTGCCAGCTCACCCACTAGCGGGACCTACGAGCAGTACTTC. It translates to CASSPTSGTYEQYF.

The rearrangement joins TRBV5-1 to TRBJ2-7; 9 bases align to TRBD1. CDR3 length: 13 residues. Germline V gives CDR1 SGHRS, CDR2 YFSETQ. Unmatched junction bases numbered 5, after V lost 3 bases and J lost 7 bases. This chain's CDR3 is CASSWGTGWEQYF. DNA for the CDR3: TGCGCCAGCAGCTGGGGGACAGGGTGGGAGCAGTACTTC.

This clone was recorded a few times. V and J are TRBV6-1 and TRBJ1-2; 10 bases agree with TRBD1. Trimming at V came to 2 bases and at J to 4 bases, leaving 10 bases not matched to a gene. Germline lookup yields CDR1 MNHNS and CDR2 SASEGT. CDR3 length: 17 residues. Here the CDR3 DNA reads TGTGCCAGCAGTGAAAAACGTGGGACAGGGGTTGTCTATGGCTACACCTTC. Translating it yields CASSEKRGTGVVYGYTF.

V gene TRBV2 combines with J gene TRBJ1-2, with D possibly TRBD1 on 5 matching bases. CDR1 is SNHLY and CDR2 is FYNNEI in the germline V gene. Trimming removed 2 bases at V and 4 bases at J, with 17 bases between. CDR3 length: 16 amino acids. The CDR3 DNA sequence: TGTGCCAGCAGTGAAATTGGGGGGAACGAGGGCTATGGCTACACCTTC. Protein: CASSEIGGNEGYGYTF.

The V gene is TRBV5-1, the J gene TRBJ2-6; a weak D match, TRBD1 (6 bases). CDR1 SGHRS and CDR2 YFSETQ come from the germline V gene. CDR3 length: 17 residues. Trimming took 4 bases from V and 0 from J, leaving 14 bases between them. CDR3 region: CASSTRTVSSGANVLTF. For the CDR3, the DNA is TGCGCCAGCAGCACACGGACAGTATCCTCTGGGGCCAACGTCCTGACTTTC.

This chain uses TRBV2 with TRBJ1-5; D not certain. The CDR3 extends over 14 amino acids. Per germline, CDR1 SNHLY and CDR2 FYNNEI. V shed 7 bases and J shed 0 bases, with 10 bases lying between them. CDR3 protein: CASTPGISNQPQHF. The CDR3 bases are TGTGCCAGCACCCCAGGCATTAGCAATCAGCCCCAGCATTTT.

This clone appeared once. The V and J genes are TRBV4-3 and TRBJ2-1; 9 nucleotides align to TRBD1. The CDR3 is 15 residues long. Germline trimming cut 3 bases from V and 5 bases from J; bases unmatched to any gene: 5. CDR1 and CDR2 (germline): LGHNA, YSLEER. CDR3 region: CASSHRQGVHNEQFF. Here the CDR3 DNA reads TGCGCCAGCAGCCACCGACAGGGGGTCCACAATGAGCAGTTCTTC.

The V call is TRBV7-9, the J call TRBJ2-7; 10 nucleotides agree with TRBD1. The CDR3 totals 14 residues. The V and J ends lost 3 bases and 6 bases, in that order; junction bases with no gene match: 5. Germline V gene data show CDR1 as SEHNR and CDR2 as FQNEAQ (reference sequence). The CDR3, as DNA: TGTGCCAGCAGCTTGACAGGGGGCCTGTTCGAGCAGTACTTC. This codes for CASSLTGGLFEQYF.